This record covers a single TCR beta chain. As yet, its antigen is unknown. These data are taken from a study of PD-1 blockade in mismatch repair-deficient tumors. Study information: Enrolled about 2012-2016, patients had progressing, pretreated mismatch repair-deficient cancers of 12 types.

Germline values: CDR1 SGDLS, CDR2 YYNGEE. Trimming shortened V by 3 bases and J by 4 bases, and 11 bases separated the two germline ends. The CDR3 is 14 residues long. Using immunoSEQ multiplex PCR, the repertoire was profiled, and TCRdb retains in-frame clones only, with some absent. This table has 120,000 or so clones, roughly 90% appearing once. Study findings and constraints: Tumor-resident clones, often undetectable pretreatment in blood, expanded then contracted after pembrolizumab.

The rearrangement links TRBV9 to TRBJ1-5, with D tentatively TRBD1 (6 bases). Sequenced material: peripheral blood, taken approximately 73 weeks after starting pembrolizumab. The receptor was isolated from an adult with mismatch repair-deficient cancer. In DNA, the CDR3 is TGTGCCAGCAGCGGAGGGGGTATGAATCAGCCCCAGCATTTT. Translated: CASSGGGMNQPQHF.